This TCR beta chain is drawn from a study of blood T cell repertoires in COVID-19. About the study: The cDNA or gDNA used as material had been derived from T cells, B-cell-depleted T cells, or PBMCs.

This CDR3 comprises 13 residues. The V gene's germline CDR1 is MNHEY and CDR2 SVGAGI. V was clipped by 7 bases and J by 5 bases; unmatched bases: 4. Generated by immunoSEQ multiplex PCR, the TCRdb table keeps only in-frame clones and is missing some. The sample lists 53,000 or so clones; 86% were seen once. The chain carries TRBV6-5 and TRBJ2-2; TRBD2 aligns across 7 bases. Source material: peripheral blood. The sequence was collected from an elderly man with acute or convalescent COVID-19. CDR3 protein: CASKEGGTGELFF. DNA of the CDR3: TGTGCCAGCAAAGAGGGAGGGACCGGGGAGCTGTTTTTT.